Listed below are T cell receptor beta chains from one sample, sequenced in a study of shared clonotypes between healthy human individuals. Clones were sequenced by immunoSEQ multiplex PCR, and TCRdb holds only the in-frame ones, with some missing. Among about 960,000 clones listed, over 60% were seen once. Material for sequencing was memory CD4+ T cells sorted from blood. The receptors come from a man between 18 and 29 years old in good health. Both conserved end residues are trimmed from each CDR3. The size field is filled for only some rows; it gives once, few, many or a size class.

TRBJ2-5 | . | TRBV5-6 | ASSHYLAGDRETQY
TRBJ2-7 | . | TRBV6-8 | ASSQRDRGSYEQY
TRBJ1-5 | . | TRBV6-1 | ASSVWGGSNQPQH
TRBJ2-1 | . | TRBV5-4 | ASSLGPVEQF
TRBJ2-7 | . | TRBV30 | AWSVLLAGGEQY
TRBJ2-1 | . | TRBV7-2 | ASSFTRDRGSNEQF
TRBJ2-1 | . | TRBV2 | ASLYNEQF
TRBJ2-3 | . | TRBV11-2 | ASSPAAGAGVTDTQY
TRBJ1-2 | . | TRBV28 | ASSSAYGYT
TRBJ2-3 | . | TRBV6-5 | ASRLAGGDTQY
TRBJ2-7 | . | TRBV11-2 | ASRRVGSYEQY
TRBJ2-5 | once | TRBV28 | ASSFNFREETQY
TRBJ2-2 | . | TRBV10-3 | AIRSLEGTGELF
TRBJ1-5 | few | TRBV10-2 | ASSEGSNQPQH
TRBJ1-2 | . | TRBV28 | ASSGDRAERYGYT
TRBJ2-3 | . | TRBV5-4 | AISQPTSTDTQY
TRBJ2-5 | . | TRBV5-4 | ASSAVGQETQY
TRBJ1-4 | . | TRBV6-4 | ASSDSAKGEGEKLF
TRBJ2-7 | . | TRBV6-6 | ASSRGLHYEQY
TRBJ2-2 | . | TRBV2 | ASRGTVSNTGELF
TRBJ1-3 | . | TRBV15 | ATSREGAAGNTIY
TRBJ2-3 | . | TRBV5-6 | ASSLAQGVKTDTQY
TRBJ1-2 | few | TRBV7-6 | ASSMDRDYT
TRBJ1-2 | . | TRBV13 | ASSLKSITYGYT
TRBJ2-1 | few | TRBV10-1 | ASSEGSGLREQF
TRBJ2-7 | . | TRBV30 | AWDRGRLYEQY
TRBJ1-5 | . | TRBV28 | ASSLTGQSNQPQH
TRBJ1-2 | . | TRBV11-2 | ASSLDGLITGLHT
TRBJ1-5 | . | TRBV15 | ATSRDFSPQH
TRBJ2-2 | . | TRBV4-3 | ASSQDGGAGELF
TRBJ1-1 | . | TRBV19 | ASDRGTEAF
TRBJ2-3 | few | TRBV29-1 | STTMTTDTQY
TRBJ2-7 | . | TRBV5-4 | ASSEESGTVN
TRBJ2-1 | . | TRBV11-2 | ASSLVFQGEPSKEQF
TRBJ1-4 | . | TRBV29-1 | SVSTDPVEKLF
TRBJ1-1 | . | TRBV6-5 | ASSLTNRGNTEAF
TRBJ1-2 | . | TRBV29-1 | SVDGQALNYGYT
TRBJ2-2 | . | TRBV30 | AWSVQGGRTGELF
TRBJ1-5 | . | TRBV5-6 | ASSWGYGQSNQPQH
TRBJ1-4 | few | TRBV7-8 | ATGTPWEKLF
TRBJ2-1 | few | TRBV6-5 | ASRRTSGINEQF
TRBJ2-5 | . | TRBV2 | ASSDSGGVETQY